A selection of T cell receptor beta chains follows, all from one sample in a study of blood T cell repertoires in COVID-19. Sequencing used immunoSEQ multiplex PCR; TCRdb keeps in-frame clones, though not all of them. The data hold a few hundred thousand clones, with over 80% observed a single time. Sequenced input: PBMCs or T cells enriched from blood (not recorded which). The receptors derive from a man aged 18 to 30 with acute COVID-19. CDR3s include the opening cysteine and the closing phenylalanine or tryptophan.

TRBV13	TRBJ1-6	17	CASSQSTGSSYNSPLHF
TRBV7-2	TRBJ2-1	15	CASSPGQGGMNEQFF
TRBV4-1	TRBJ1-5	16	CASSLLGAPGNQPQHF
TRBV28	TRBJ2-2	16	CASSPVLAAITGELFF
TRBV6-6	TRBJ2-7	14	CASTRQGDGYEQYF
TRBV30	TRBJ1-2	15	CAWSPLQVINYGYTF
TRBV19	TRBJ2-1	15	CASKVGSGGYNEQFF
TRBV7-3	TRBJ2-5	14	CASSPGDRRETQYF
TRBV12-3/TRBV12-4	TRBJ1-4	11	CASSVPGKLFF
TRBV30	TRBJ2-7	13	CAWSTGFLYEQYF
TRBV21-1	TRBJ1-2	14	CASSSGDKNYGYTF
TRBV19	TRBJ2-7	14	CASTWGQGAREQYF
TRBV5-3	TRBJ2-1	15	CASLHRGTGVGEQFF
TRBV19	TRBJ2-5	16	CASSIEGGPGPETQYF
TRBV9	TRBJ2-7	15	CASSVAAGPTYEQYF
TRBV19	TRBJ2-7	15	CASQPGGGGSYEQYF
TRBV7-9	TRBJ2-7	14	CASRTQGNSYEQYF
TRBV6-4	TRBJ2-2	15	CASSALAGVTGELFF
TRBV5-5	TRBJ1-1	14	CASSARGLSTEAFF
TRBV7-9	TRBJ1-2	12	CASREANYGYTF
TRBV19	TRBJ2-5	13	CASSRQGGGTQYF
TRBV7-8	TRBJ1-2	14	CASSLAGQGDGYTF
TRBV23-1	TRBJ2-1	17	CVPGQEASLSSYNEQFF
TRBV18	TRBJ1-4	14	CASSMDRFNEKLFF
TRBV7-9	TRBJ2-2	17	CASSLAGLAGDTGELFF
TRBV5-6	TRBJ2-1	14	CASSPLAGTDEQFF
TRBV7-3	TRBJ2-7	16	CASSSGTSGRAGEQYF
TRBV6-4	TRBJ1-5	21	CASSDGGTGRRRSYSNQPQHF
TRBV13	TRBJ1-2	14	CASSPTGPNYGYTF
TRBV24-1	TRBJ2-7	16	CATPGTQGTIAYEQYF
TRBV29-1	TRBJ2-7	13	CSVDEGSVDEQYF
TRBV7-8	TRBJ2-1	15	CASSLELAAYNEQFF
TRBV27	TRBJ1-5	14	CASRTTGGVLPQHF
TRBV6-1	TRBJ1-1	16	CASSERQGAAGTEAFF
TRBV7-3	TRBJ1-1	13	CASSFISDTEAFF
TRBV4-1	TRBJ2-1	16	CASSQGRARGYNEQFF
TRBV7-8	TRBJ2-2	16	CASSSIAGGSPGELFF
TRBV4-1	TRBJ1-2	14	CASNWKTGDYGYTF
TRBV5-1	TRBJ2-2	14	CASSRDTITGELFF
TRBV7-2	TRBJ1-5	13	CASSLDRSQPQHF
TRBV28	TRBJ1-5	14	CASTLGQGNQPQHF
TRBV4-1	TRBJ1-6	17	CASSQDSRPSNNSPLHF
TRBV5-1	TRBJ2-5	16	CASSSTLAGGLETQYF
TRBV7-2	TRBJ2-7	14	CASGSGTGLREQYF
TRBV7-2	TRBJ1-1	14	CASSSTGLSTEAFF
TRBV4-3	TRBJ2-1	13	CASSAGSGDEQFF
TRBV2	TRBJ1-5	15	CASRPGHRGNQPQHF
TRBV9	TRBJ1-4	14	CASSPGGANEKLFF
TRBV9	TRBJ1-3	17	CASSVEVGEFSGNTIYF
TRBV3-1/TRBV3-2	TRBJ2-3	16	CASSQVQGGATDTQYF
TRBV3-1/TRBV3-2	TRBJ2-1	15	CASSQVGGDNNEQFF
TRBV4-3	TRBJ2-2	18	CASSQWAASGKNTGELFF
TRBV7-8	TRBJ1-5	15	CASSSHRVSNQPQHF